What follows are 27 T cell receptor beta chains derived from one specimen sequenced in a study of T cells in Graves' hyperthyroidism and ophthalmopathy. TCR beta CDR3 regions were amplified from RNA. A set of HTBI primers served as the primers for a first-round RT-PCR of the TCR CDR3. MiXCR was run by TCRdb on the multiplex PCR reads, yielding one entry per CDR3 protein. This table holds 500,000 to 600,000 distinct CDR3 sequences, around 45% found once. Sequencing used peripheral blood or thyroid tissue (not recorded which). Receptors originate from an adult woman with Graves' disease, either hyperthyroidism or ophthalmopathy (not recorded which).

The chain combines TRBV20-1 with TRBJ1-5, with D unresolved. V was cut by 0 bases and J by 2 bases, with 5 bases left in between. CDR1 DFQATT and CDR2 SNEGSKA come from the germline V gene (reference sequence). The CDR3 has 13 residues. CDR3 sequence (DNA): TGCAGTGCTAGAGATCAGGGCAATCAGCCCCAGCATTTT. Translated, it gives CSARDQGNQPQHF.

This chain uses TRBV11-1 with TRBJ2-3; D is possibly TRBD2 (5 bases). Trimming stripped 4 bases from V and 1 base from J, with 15 bases between. CDR1 SGHAT and CDR2 FQDESV come from the germline V gene (reference sequence). The CDR3 has 16 residues. CDR3 residues: CASSYSDWLGTDTQYF. In nucleotides, the CDR3 is TGTGCCAGCAGCTACTCGGACTGGCTAGGCACAGATACGCAGTATTTT.

CDR3 nucleotides: TGTGCCAGCAGCGAGACAGGGATTCAAGGTTCACCCCTCCACTTT. This encodes CASSETGIQGSPLHF. The chain uses TRBV9 and TRBJ1-6; 7 bases are shared with TRBD1. V gave up 3 bases and J gave up 9 bases; unmatched junction bases: 9. This CDR3 comprises 15 residues. CDR1 SGDLS and CDR2 YYNGEE come from the germline V gene.

Many counts were recorded for this clonotype. This chain uses TRBV11-2 with TRBJ1-4; no definite D call. The ends were cut back, 1 base at V and 7 bases at J, with 10 bases in the middle. This CDR3 region has 14 residues. CDR1 and CDR2 (germline): SGHAT, FQNNGV. CDR3 DNA: TGTGCCAGCAGCTTAGCCGGGATCGGTGAAAAACTGTTTTTT. It encodes CASSLAGIGEKLFF.

This chain connects TRBV4-1 to TRBJ1-2; D remains unclear. The CDR3 is made up of 12 amino acids. Trimming removed 4 bases at V and 5 bases at J, with 8 bases between. Looked up from germline, CDR1 is MGHRA and CDR2 is YSYEKL. The CDR3 DNA follows: TGCGCCAGCAGCCGGGATTTGTATGGCTACACCTTC. Translation gives CASSRDLYGYTF.

This clonotype has a count of ten or more. The J gene is TRBJ2-7, the V gene TRBV20-1, with D hard to call. The ends were cut back, 5 bases at V and 3 bases at J, with 11 bases in the middle. The CDR3 runs to 12 residues. From germline, CDR1 is DFQATT and CDR2 SNEGSKA (reference sequence). The CDR3 DNA follows: TGCAGTGCTTCCAAAATTAACTACGAGCAGTACTTC. It yields the protein CSASKINYEQYF.

This chain connects TRBV25-1 to TRBJ1-4; no firm D call. CDR3 length: 14 residues. Trimming stripped 4 bases from V and 15 bases from J, with 21 bases between. The germline CDR1 and CDR2 sequences are MGHDK and SYGVNS. In nucleotides, the CDR3 is TGTGCCAGCAGTGCTAGAACTCGGGCTGAAAAGGTGTTTTTT. It is translated as CASSARTRAEKVFF.

There are a few counts of this clonotype. The rearrangement uses TRBV25-1 and TRBJ1-3; a weak D match, TRBD1 (6 bases). CDR1 is MGHDK and CDR2 is SYGVNS in the germline V gene. V was cut by 11 bases and J by 6 bases, with 23 bases left in between. CDR3 length equals 15 residues. The CDR3 DNA follows: TGTGCCTGGAGTGTGTCGGGGGGCGTCAAAAACACCATATATTTT. Encoded protein: CAWSVSGGVKNTIYF.

The genes are TRBV7-9 and TRBJ1-1; tentative D call: TRBD1 (5 bases). The length of the CDR3 is 14 residues. CDR1 and CDR2 from the germline V gene are SEHNR and FQNEAQ (reference sequence). V gave up 3 bases and J gave up 1 base, with 9 bases separating them. Here the CDR3 reads CASSLLGQNTEAFF. The CDR3 nucleotides read TGTGCCAGCAGCTTGTTGGGGCAGAACACTGAAGCTTTCTTT.

As regards this clonotype: Mismatch with germline at one junction end may stem from a read error. V usage is TRBV12-3 or TRBV12-4 and J usage is TRBJ1-3; weak D call: TRBD1 (5 bases). The CDR3 is 11 residues long. CDR3 sequence (DNA): TGTGCCAGCAGCTTGACGGGACTGCGGGATTTT. Translating gives CASSLTGLRDF.

This clonotype has ten or more counts. The chain has TRBV7-9 and TRBJ2-7; a weak D match, TRBD1 (6 bases). Between the trimmed V and J ends, which lost 1 base and 7 bases, there was a span of 14 bases. Germline lookup yields CDR1 SEHNR and CDR2 FQNEAQ (reference sequence). The CDR3 spans 14 residues. This chain's CDR3 is CASSLGTARREQYF. DNA for the CDR3: TGTGCCAGCAGCTTAGGGACAGCACGACGGGAGCAGTACTTC.

The CDR3 sequence: CASTSPDRSNTEAFF. In DNA, the CDR3 is TGTGCCAGCACCTCCCCGGACAGGTCGAACACTGAAGCTTTCTTT. The gene calls are TRBV6-1 and TRBJ1-1; TRBD1 aligns across 7 bases. V gave up 7 bases and J gave up 1 base; unmatched junction bases: 9. CDR1 and CDR2 from the germline V gene are MNHNS and SASEGT. This CDR3 has 15 amino acids.

Of note for this clonotype: A much larger clonotype is one base distant, so this may be a read error. The rearrangement links TRBV6-1 to TRBJ2-2; no clear D. Germline CDR1 and CDR2: MNHNS and SASEGT. The CDR3 contains 15 residues. Trimming pared 1 base from V and 0 bases from J, leaving 6 bases between. The CDR3 bases are TGTGCCAGCAGTGAAGGACCCGCGAACACCGGGGAGCTGTTTTTT. Its protein product is CASSEGPANTGELFF.

The chain uses TRBV10-3 and TRBJ1-2; D call uncertain. Between the trimmed V and J ends, which lost 3 bases and 9 bases, there was a span of 2 bases. The germline CDR1 and CDR2 sequences are ENHRY and SYGVKD. The CDR3 is made up of 9 amino acids. The CDR3 DNA reads TGTGCCATCAGTGATCGCTACACCTTC. Encoded protein: CAISDRYTF.

The chain uses TRBV4-1 and TRBJ1-3; D perhaps matches TRBD1 (5 bases). Germline V gene data show CDR1 as MGHRA and CDR2 as YSYEKL. Trimming took off 4 bases at V and 8 bases at J, with 12 bases between the two ends. The CDR3 length is 13 residues. This CDR3 is CASSLRDGDTIYF. The CDR3 DNA sequence: TGCGCCAGCAGCCTTAGGGACGGTGACACCATATATTTT.

This clonotype was counted at least ten times. The V and J genes are TRBV11-3 and TRBJ1-3, with 9 nucleotides matching TRBD1. The CDR3 spans 18 residues. Germline CDR1 reads SGHNT; CDR2 reads YENEEA. After removal of 5 bases from V and 0 bases from J, the junction contained 11 bases not matched to a gene. In DNA form, the CDR3 reads TGTGCCAGCAGCCCGGGACAGGGACTACATCACTCTGGAAACACCATATATTTT. Its protein is CASSPGQGLHHSGNTIYF.

This rearrangement joins TRBV6-6 to TRBJ2-5; 10 bases are shared with TRBD2. The CDR3 runs to 14 residues. V lost 6 bases to trimming and J lost 4 bases; unmatched junction nucleotides: 5. Germline-derived CDR1 and CDR2 are MNHNY and SVGAGI (reference sequence). This CDR3 is CASSKREGIETQYF. In DNA, the CDR3 is TGTGCCAGCAGCAAGCGGGAGGGCATAGAGACCCAGTACTTC.

This clonotype was found many times. V gene TRBV19 combines with J gene TRBJ2-2; D is uncertain. Germline loops: CDR1 LNHDA, CDR2 SQIVND (reference sequence). The V end was cut by 6 bases, the J end by 1 base, with 12 bases between. This CDR3 is 15 amino acids long. The CDR3 coding sequence is TGTGCCAGTAGCGGTGGTGATAAGAACACCGGGGAGCTGTTTTTT. Amino acids: CASSGGDKNTGELFF.

V gene TRBV15 combines with J gene TRBJ2-7; 7 nucleotides match TRBD1. The germline gives CDR1 LNHNV, CDR2 YYDKDF (reference sequence). The length of the CDR3 is 14 residues. V was pared by 4 bases and J by 1 base, with 4 bases of the junction left unmatched. The CDR3 spells CATSIGQDSYEQYF. The CDR3 coding sequence is TGTGCCACCAGCATCGGACAGGATTCCTACGAGCAGTACTTC.

The chain couples TRBV7-9 to TRBJ1-1; D is ambiguous. CDR1 and CDR2 from the germline V gene are SEHNR and FQNEAQ (reference sequence). This CDR3 spans 11 amino acids. Trimming took off 4 bases at V and 8 bases at J, with 8 bases between the two ends. CDR3 nucleotides: TGTGCCAGCAGCTCTGACGGAGAAGCTTTCTTT. Its translation is CASSSDGEAFF.

The rearrangement joins TRBV5-1 to TRBJ1-5; D is unclear. Germline assignment: CDR1 SGHRS and CDR2 YFSETQ. The CDR3 sequence is 14 residues long. Trimming removed 0 bases from V and 11 bases from J, with 15 bases in between. This CDR3 is CASSLGRSGRTQHF. CDR3 in DNA: TGCGCCAGCAGCTTGGGAAGGAGCGGGAGGACCCAGCATTTT.

This clonotype was counted between two and nine times. V is TRBV11-2 and J is TRBJ2-7, with a weak D call TRBD2 (6 bases). The ends were cut back, 8 bases at V and 5 bases at J, with 16 bases in the middle. The CDR3 runs 13 residues. The V gene's germline CDR1 is SGHAT and CDR2 FQNNGV. The CDR3 is CASGTGVDNEQYF. CDR3 sequence (DNA): TGTGCCAGCGGGACGGGGGTCGACAACGAGCAGTACTTC.

The chain combines TRBV7-8 with TRBJ1-1; D not resolved. The CDR3 consists of 15 residues. Per the germline V gene, CDR1 is SGHVS and CDR2 is FQNEAQ. V was pared by 5 bases and J by 0 bases, with 13 bases between. CDR3 amino acids: CASSQGLVLNTEAFF. The DNA for the CDR3 is TGTGCCAGCAGCCAAGGTTTAGTCCTGAACACTGAAGCTTTCTTT.

This clonotype has at least ten counts. This chain connects TRBV7-2 to TRBJ2-7; 7 bases match TRBD2. CDR3 length equals 14 residues. Germline CDR1 reads SGHTA; CDR2 reads FQGNSA. Trimming at V came to 3 bases and at J to 4 bases, leaving 6 bases not matched to a gene. This CDR3 is CASSFASGAYEQYF. The DNA for the CDR3 is TGTGCCAGCAGCTTTGCTAGCGGAGCGTACGAGCAGTACTTC.

To note about this clonotype: The limits of the CDR3 on the DNA are not certain, so only TCRdb's listed CDR3 is given. The gene calls are TRBV10-2 and TRBJ1-2. CDR1 is WSHSY and CDR2 is SAAADI in the germline V gene. Including both end residues, the CDR3 is 13 amino acids long. The CDR3 region is CACSARGDRGYTF.

In this sample, this clonotype turned up many times. This chain uses TRBV7-8 with TRBJ2-5, with 7 positions matching TRBD2. Germline V CDR1 and CDR2: SGHVS, FQNEAQ. V shed 8 bases, J shed 5 bases, and the junction held 5 bases outside the gene matches. The CDR3 is 12 amino acids. CDR3 DNA: TGTGCCAGCCGGGAGGCTCGGGAGACCCAGTACTTC. Amino acid sequence: CASREARETQYF.

This clonotype was seen repeatedly, ten times or more. The genes are TRBV7-2 and TRBJ1-5; D gene unclear. The ends were cut back, 7 bases at V and 0 bases at J, with 7 bases in the middle. This CDR3 region has 13 residues. The germline V gene has CDR1 SGHTA and CDR2 FQGNSA. This CDR3 is CASTSISNQPQHF. The CDR3, as DNA: TGTGCCAGCACCTCAATTAGCAATCAGCCCCAGCATTTT. Full variable domain (remainder filled in from reference TRBV7-2 and TRBJ1-5): GAGVSQSPSNKVTEKGKDVELRCDPISGHTALYWYRQSLGQGLEFLIYFQGNSAPDKSGLPSDRFSAERTGGSVSTLTIQRTQQEDSAVYLCASTSISNQPQHFGDGTRLSIL.